This TCR beta chain came from a study of vaccination effects on CD4 cells after COVID-19. Findings and caveats of the study: Marked clonal contraction of both clone types appeared late after vaccination.

Sequenced by immunoSEQ multiplex PCR; TCRdb stores in-frame clones only, minus some. The sample carries almost 15,000 clones, about 75% recorded once. The V end was cut by 1 base, the J end by 4 bases, with 7 bases between. The germline V gene encodes CDR1 SGHNT and CDR2 YENEEA. The CDR3 contains 13 residues. Antigen-specific CD4+ T cell clonotypes were called by their expansion after viral peptide-pool culture in ViraFEST. Subsequent to 10 days of culture, CD4+ T cells were isolated. Participants got two doses of BNT162b2 or mRNA-1273 vaccine. The healthy vaccine recipients, who had no prior SARS-CoV-2 infection, showed negative nucleocapsid antibodies. Researchers reported culturing 2 million or so PBMC in each well, adding around 10 IU/ml IL-2 and 10 ug/ml peptides. Concerning this clone itself: Its matching antigen is unknown.

This material consisted of CD4+ T cells from PBMCs cultured with HCoV-NL63 spike peptides, taken after COVID-19 vaccination. This receptor was identified in a human donor who received a COVID-19 vaccine. The chain carries TRBV11-3 and TRBJ1-1; D not certain. The DNA for the CDR3 is TGTGCCAGCAGCTTAGGACGGAGCACTGAAGCTTTCTTT. Its protein is CASSLGRSTEAFF.